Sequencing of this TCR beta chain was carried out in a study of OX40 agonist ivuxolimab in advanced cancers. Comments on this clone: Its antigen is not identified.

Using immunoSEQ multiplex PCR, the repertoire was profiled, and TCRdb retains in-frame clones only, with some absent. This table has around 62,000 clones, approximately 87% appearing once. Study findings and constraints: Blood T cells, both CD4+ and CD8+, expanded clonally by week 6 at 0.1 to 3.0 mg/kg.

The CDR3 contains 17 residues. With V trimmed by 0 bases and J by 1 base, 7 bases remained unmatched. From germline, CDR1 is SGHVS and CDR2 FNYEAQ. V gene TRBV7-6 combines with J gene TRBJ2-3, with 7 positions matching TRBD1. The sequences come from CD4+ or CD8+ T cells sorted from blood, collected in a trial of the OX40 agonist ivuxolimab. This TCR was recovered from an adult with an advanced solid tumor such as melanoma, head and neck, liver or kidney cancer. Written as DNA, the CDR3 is TGTGCCAGCAGCTTAGCCGCAGGGGGTGTTGGCACAGATACGCAGTATTTT. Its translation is CASSLAAGGVGTDTQYF.